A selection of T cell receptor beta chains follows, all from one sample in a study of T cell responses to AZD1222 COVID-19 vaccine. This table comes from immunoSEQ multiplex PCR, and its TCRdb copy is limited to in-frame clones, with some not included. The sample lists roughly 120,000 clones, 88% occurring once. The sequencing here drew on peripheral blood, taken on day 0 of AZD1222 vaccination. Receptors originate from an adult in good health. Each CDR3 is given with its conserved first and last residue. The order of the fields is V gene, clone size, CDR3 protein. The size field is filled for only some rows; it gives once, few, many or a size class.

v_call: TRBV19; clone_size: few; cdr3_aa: CASSIVGVNTEAFF
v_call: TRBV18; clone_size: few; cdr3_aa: CASSLRQGVFLNTEAFF
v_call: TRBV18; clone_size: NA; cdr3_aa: CASSPVGQGFADTQYF
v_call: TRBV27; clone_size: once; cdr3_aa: CASSFLSGRTDTQYF
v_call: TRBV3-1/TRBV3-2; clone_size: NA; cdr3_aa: CASSPWGTNTGELFF
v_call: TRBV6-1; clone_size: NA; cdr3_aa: CASSETPRDQYF
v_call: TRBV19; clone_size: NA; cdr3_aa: CASSPLTRGGRTEAFF
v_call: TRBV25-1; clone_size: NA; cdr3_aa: CASSATDTQYF
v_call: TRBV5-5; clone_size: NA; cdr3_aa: CASSLDHSNTGELFF
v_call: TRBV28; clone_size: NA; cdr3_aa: CASSSLAGAADTQYF
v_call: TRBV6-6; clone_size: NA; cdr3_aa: CASSYGPLVAGELFF
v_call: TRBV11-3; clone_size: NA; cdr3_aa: CASSPGQGGEKLFF
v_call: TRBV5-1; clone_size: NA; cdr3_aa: CASSFGTAKSNSPLHF
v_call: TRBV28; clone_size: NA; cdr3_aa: CASSLTEIPLFF
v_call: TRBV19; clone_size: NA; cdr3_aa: CASSPDRLNTEAFF
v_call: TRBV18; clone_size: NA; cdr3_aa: CASSVTGAEKLFF
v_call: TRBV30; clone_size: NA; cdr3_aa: CAWGRDRGSGNTIYF
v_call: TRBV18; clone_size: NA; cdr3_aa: CASSQKGRQGPNLNTEAFF
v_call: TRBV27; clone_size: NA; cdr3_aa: CASSLSSGESTDTQYF
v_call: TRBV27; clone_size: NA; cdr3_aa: CASRGSGANVLTF
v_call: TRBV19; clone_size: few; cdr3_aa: CASSIGLAGGRSSYNEQFF
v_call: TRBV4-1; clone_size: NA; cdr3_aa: CASSQQRVLQPQHF
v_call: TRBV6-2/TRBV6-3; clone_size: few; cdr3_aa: CASSWTGKDTQYF